This T cell receptor beta chain was captured in a study of response to subunit inactivated influenza vaccine. TCRdb fed the RT-PCR reads into MiXCR, producing one record per CDR3 protein. This sample has roughly 500,000 distinct CDR3 sequences, with approximately 15% found just once. This clonotype was seen only a few times. This specimen was CD4+ T cells sorted from PBMCs, taken about 23 months after vaccination. The clonotype originates from a man aged 50 to 75 who received an inactivated influenza vaccine.

CDR3 in amino acids: CATSGTGTHTQYF. The CDR3 DNA reads as TGTGCCACCTCCGGGACAGGGACGCATACGCAGTATTTT. The chain uses TRBV3-1 and TRBJ2-3, with 9 bases lining up with TRBD1. V dropped 10 bases and J dropped 7; count of bases not matched to a gene: 9. This CDR3 has 13 residues. The V gene's germline CDR1 is LGHDT and CDR2 YNNKEL (reference sequence).